These T cell receptor beta chains were read from a single sample in a study of vaccination and CD4 T cells after COVID-19. Each CDR3 protein gets one entry after TCRdb re-called the PCR reads with MiXCR. The repertoire holds tens of thousands of distinct CDR3 sequences, with over 40% as singletons. The sample here was CD4+ T cells from blood, taken before SARS-CoV-2 vaccination. The source of these receptors is a human donor who had recovered from COVID-19. Both conserved end residues are part of each CDR3. Fields, in order: clone size, V gene, CDR3 length, D gene, J gene, CDR3 DNA, CDR3 protein. The D gene is left open where the match is weak. Not all rows give a size; the values are once, few, many and, for expanded clones, a class.

>.|TRBV10-3|14|.|TRBJ1-1
TGTGCCATCAGTGAGCCCACATTGAACACTGAAGCTTTCTTT
CAISEPTLNTEAFF
>once|TRBV11-2|12|TRBD1|TRBJ2-5
TGTGCCAGCAGCCGACAGGGTGAGACCCAGTACTTC
CASSRQGETQYF
>few|TRBV11-2|17|TRBD2|TRBJ2-3
TGTGCCAGCAGCTTGGGACTAGCGGGAGGTGGCACAGATACGCAGTATTTT
CASSLGLAGGGTDTQYF
>once|TRBV20-1|19|TRBD2|TRBJ2-1
TGCAGTGCAAGAGGGGACGGGACTAGCGGGAGAGGCTCCTACAATGAGCAGTTCTTC
CSARGDGTSGRGSYNEQFF
>.|TRBV29-1|17|TRBD2|TRBJ2-5
TGCAGCGTCGTGGACAGGGGGACTAGCGGGGTTCAAGAGACCCAGTACTTC
CSVVDRGTSGVQETQYF
>.|TRBV20-1|16|.|TRBJ2-2
TGCAGTGCTAGCGTATCTGGGGGTGAGGACACCGGGGAGCTGTTTTTT
CSASVSGGEDTGELFF
>few|TRBV6-1|13|.|TRBJ2-3
TGTGCCATCGGGGCGGGCCTCACAGATACGCAGTATTTT
CAIGAGLTDTQYF
>.|TRBV11-1|14|TRBD1|TRBJ2-1
TGTGCCAGCAGCTTCCCTAGACAGGGGGCAGAGCAGTTCTTC
CASSFPRQGAEQFF
>.|TRBV20-1|16|TRBD2|TRBJ2-1
TGCAGTGCAAGGGACCTAGCGGGAGGCCGATACAATGAGCAGTTCTTC
CSARDLAGGRYNEQFF
>once|TRBV2|14|.|TRBJ2-3
TGTGCCAGCAGTGATGGGGGGCCCGCAGATACGCAGTATTTT
CASSDGGPADTQYF
>.|TRBV12-3/TRBV12-4|14|.|TRBJ2-3
TGTGCCAGCAGTTTCGAGAGGAGCACAGATACGCAGTATTTT
CASSFERSTDTQYF
>.|TRBV2|14|.|TRBJ2-5
TGTGCCAGCAGTGATGTAGTCGGGATAGAGACCCAGTACTTC
CASSDVVGIETQYF
>.|TRBV7-8|13|.|TRBJ2-3
TGTGCCAGCAGCCCCCCCAAAGCAGATACGCAGTATTTT
CASSPPKADTQYF
>.|TRBV20-1|17|TRBD2|TRBJ2-7
TGCAGTGCTTTTGGGACTAGCGGGACCATGAGCTCCTACGAGCAGTACTTC
CSAFGTSGTMSSYEQYF
>.|TRBV20-1|13|.|TRBJ1-4
TGCAGTGCAAACCACGGGACACGGGAAAAACTGTTTTTT
CSANHGTREKLFF
>.|TRBV14|14|TRBD1|TRBJ2-2
TGTGCCAGCAGCCAGGGACAGGGGACCGGGGAGCTGTTTTTT
CASSQGQGTGELFF
>.|TRBV7-9|15|.|TRBJ1-2
TGTGCCAGCAGCTTAGCGGCAGGGGTACTCTATGGCTACACCTTC
CASSLAAGVLYGYTF
>few|TRBV6-1|15|.|TRBJ1-1
TGTGCCAGCAGTGAAGTCGGTCAGGGGAACACTGAAGCTTTCTTT
CASSEVGQGNTEAFF
>.|TRBV28|12|.|TRBJ1-1
TGTGCCAGCAGTTTATCTGATAATGAAGCTTTCTTT
CASSLSDNEAFF
>few|TRBV19|13|.|TRBJ1-2
TGTGCCAGTAGTATAAGCAGGAGCTATGGCTACACCTTC
CASSISRSYGYTF
>.|TRBV7-2|14|.|TRBJ1-2
TGTGCCAGCAGCTTAGTTTCCCAGTTACCTGGCTACACCTTC
CASSLVSQLPGYTF
>.|TRBV6-1|15|.|TRBJ1-5
TGTGCCAGCATGAGAGGGCAGGGTCCCAATCAGCCCCAGCATTTT
CASMRGQGPNQPQHF
>few|TRBV20-1|14|TRBD2|TRBJ2-2
TGCAGTGCAGTTTTAGCGGGGGGCACCGGGGAGCTGTTTTTT
CSAVLAGGTGELFF
>.|TRBV10-3|14|.|TRBJ1-1
TGTGCCATCAGCCATACCGATCTGGGCACTGAAGCTTTCTTT
CAISHTDLGTEAFF
>.|TRBV19|13|.|TRBJ2-2
TGTGCCAGTAGTATAGGTAACCCCGGGGAGCTGTTTTTT
CASSIGNPGELFF
>few|TRBV20-1|14|.|TRBJ2-5
TGCAGTGCTCACAATATCCATTCACAAGAGACCCAGTACTTC
CSAHNIHSQETQYF
>once|TRBV20-1|13|.|TRBJ2-7
TGCAGTGGTTCTTCCTCGTCCCCCTACGAGCAGTACTTC
CSGSSSSPYEQYF
>few|TRBV4-1|17|TRBD2|TRBJ2-7
TGCGCCAGCAGCCGGGGACTAGCGGGAGCCGATTTAGTCGAGCAGTACTTC
CASSRGLAGADLVEQYF
>.|TRBV2|13|.|TRBJ1-2
TGTGCCAGCAGTGAACCCGAGACCTATGGCTACACCTTC
CASSEPETYGYTF
>.|TRBV27|14|TRBD1|TRBJ2-2
TGTGTCAGCAGTTCCCAGGGGGCCGACGGGGAGCTGTTTTTT
CVSSSQGADGELFF
>.|TRBV10-3|17|TRBD2|TRBJ2-1
TGTGCCATCAGTGAGTCGGGAAGCGGCGGGAGGGCCAATGAGCAGTTCTTC
CAISESGSGGRANEQFF
>.|TRBV30|14|.|TRBJ2-3
TGTGCCTGGAATACGCGGCATAGCACAGATACGCAGTATTTT
CAWNTRHSTDTQYF